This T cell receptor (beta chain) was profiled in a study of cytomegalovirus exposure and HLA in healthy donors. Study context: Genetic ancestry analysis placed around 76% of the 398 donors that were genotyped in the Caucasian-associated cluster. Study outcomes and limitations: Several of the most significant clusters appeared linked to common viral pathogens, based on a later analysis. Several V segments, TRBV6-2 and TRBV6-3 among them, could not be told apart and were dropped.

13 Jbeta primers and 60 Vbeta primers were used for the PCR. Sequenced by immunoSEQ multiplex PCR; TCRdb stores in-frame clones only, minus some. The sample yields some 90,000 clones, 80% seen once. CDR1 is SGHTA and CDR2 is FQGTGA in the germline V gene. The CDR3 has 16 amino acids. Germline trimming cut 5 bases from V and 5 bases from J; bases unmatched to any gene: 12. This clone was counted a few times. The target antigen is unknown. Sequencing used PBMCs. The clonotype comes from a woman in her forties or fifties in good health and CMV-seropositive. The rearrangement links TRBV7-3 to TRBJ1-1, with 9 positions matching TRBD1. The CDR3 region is CASSPWGGQGRTEAFF. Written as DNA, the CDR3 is TGTGCCAGCAGCCCCTGGGGGGGACAGGGTAGGACTGAAGCTTTCTTT.